Reported below is one T cell receptor beta chain. This record belongs to a study of T cells in Graves' hyperthyroidism and ophthalmopathy. Amplification yielded TCR beta CDR3 regions, with RNA transcripts as the source. The TCR CDR3 first-round RT-PCR relied on the HTBI primer set. TCRdb reprocessed the multiplex PCR reads via MiXCR and lists one record per CDR3 protein. The table lists more than 650,000 distinct CDR3 sequences, less than 15% of them singletons, with more than 8.5% in the top ten. What was sequenced was blood. The receptor's source is a woman younger than 30 with Graves' hyperthyroidism.

The CDR3 coding sequence is TGCAGTGCCAGCCCGGGAACACTGGCAGCTCAGCCCCAGCATTTT. Translation gives CSASPGTLAAQPQHF. V and J are TRBV20-1 and TRBJ1-5, with D unclear. The V gene lost 6 bases and the J gene lost 6 bases, with 21 bases spanning the gap. CDR1 and CDR2 (germline): DFQATT, SNEGSKA (reference sequence). The CDR3 is 15 residues long.